The entry below gives a single T cell receptor beta chain sequence along with its context. Its antigen is undetermined. Deletions cut 5 bases from V and 7 bases from J, with 11 bases between. Germline values: CDR1 SGHVS, CDR2 FQNEAQ. The CDR3 runs 13 residues. These data belong to a study of shared clonotypes between healthy human individuals. Study information: CD8 memory received one plate per donor, CD8 naive two, CD4 memory three and CD4 naive three.

This table comes from immunoSEQ multiplex PCR, and its TCRdb copy is limited to in-frame clones, with some not included. The sample has more than 1.2 million clones; approximately 98.5% are singletons. Study-wide findings and caveats: Shared across a handful of donors were 4% to 6% of the naive CD4 clonotypes. Researchers sampled only blood; tissue repertoires likely differ.

Sample: naive CD4+ T cells sorted from blood. As for subset: CD45RA+ positively selected. The chain joins TRBV7-8 to TRBJ2-2; the D gene is possibly TRBD2 (5 bases). The sequence was collected from a man between 25 and 39 years old in good health. The CDR3 sequence is CASSRGLVGELFF. CDR3 nucleotides: TGTGCCAGCAGCCGCGGACTGGTCGGGGAGCTGTTTTTT.